The next 8 T cell receptor beta chains were all read from a single sample in a study of T cells in Graves' hyperthyroidism and ophthalmopathy. RNA transcripts provided the source from which TCR beta CDR3 regions were amplified. RT-PCR in the first round (using the HTBI primer set) targeted the TCR CDR3. TCRdb reanalysed the multiplex PCR reads using MiXCR and keeps one entry per CDR3 protein. Of fewer than 750,000 distinct CDR3 sequences in the sample, roughly 15% were seen once. What was sequenced was blood. Source of these receptors: a woman aged 45 to 65 with Graves' ophthalmopathy.

The V gene is TRBV29-1, the J gene TRBJ2-2; D is ambiguous. CDR1 is SQVTM and CDR2 is ANQGSEA in the germline V gene. CDR3 size: 12 residues. V was shortened by 4 bases and J by 4 bases, with 7 bases between the two germline ends. In nucleotides, the CDR3 is TGCAGCGTTGCCGGACCCACCGGGGAGCTGTTTTTT. Protein: CSVAGPTGELFF.

This clonotype was recorded at least ten times. The chain carries TRBV7-2 and TRBJ2-3; 12 bases match TRBD2. The V and J ends lost 9 bases and 4 bases, in that order; junction bases with no gene match: 17. This CDR3 contains 18 residues. CDR1 is SGHTA and CDR2 is FQGNSA in the germline V gene. The CDR3 nucleotides are TGTGCCAGGAGCAGCCTCGAGACTAGCGGGAGTTCGGCAGATACGCAGTATTTT. Encoded protein: CARSSLETSGSSADTQYF.

V gene TRBV20-1 combines with J gene TRBJ2-4; 11 nucleotides line up with TRBD2. The CDR3 is made up of 18 amino acids. In germline, CDR1 is DFQATT, CDR2 SNEGSKA (reference sequence). Germline trimming cut 4 bases from V and 0 bases from J; bases unmatched to any gene: 11. The CDR3 here is CSANSLLAGELAKNIQYF. CDR3 coding DNA: TGCAGTGCTAATTCCCTACTAGCGGGAGAATTAGCCAAAAACATTCAGTACTTC.

The rearrangement links TRBV7-2 to TRBJ2-7; no clear D. Germline V CDR1 and CDR2: SGHTA, FQGNSA. Trimming pared 5 bases from V and 3 bases from J, leaving 14 bases between. The CDR3 spans 14 residues. The CDR3: CASSPGALIYEQYF. The DNA for the CDR3 is TGTGCCAGCAGCCCCGGCGCTCTAATCTACGAGCAGTACTTC. The full variable domain, its missing parts supplied by reference TRBV7-2 and TRBJ2-7, is GAGVSQSPSNKVTEKGKDVELRCDPISGHTALYWYRQSLGQGLEFLIYFQGNSAPDKSGLPSDRFSAERTGGSVSTLTIQRTQQEDSAVYLCASSPGALIYEQYFGPGTRLTVT.

The table lists this clonotype with many counts. The J gene is TRBJ2-5, the V gene TRBV11-3; tentative D call: TRBD1 (5 bases). V dropped 5 bases and J dropped 1 base, with 17 bases sitting between them. CDR1 SGHNT and CDR2 YENEEA come from the germline V gene. The length of the CDR3 is 16 residues. The CDR3 spells CASSHRGAILQETQYF. CDR3 in DNA: TGTGCCAGCAGCCACCGTGGGGCTATCCTCCAAGAGACCCAGTACTTC. Complete variable domain (other parts from reference TRBV11-3 and TRBJ2-5): EAGVVQSPRYKIIEKKQPVAFWCNPISGHNTLYWYLQNLGQGPELLIRYENEEAVDDSQLPKDRFSAERLKGVDSTLKIQPAELGDSAVYLCASSHRGAILQETQYFGPGTRLLVL.

In its sample, this clonotype was seen many times. The gene calls are TRBV6-1 and TRBJ1-2, with D hard to call. The CDR3 spans 15 residues. V was clipped by 5 bases and J by 8 bases, with 21 bases between them. Germline V gene lookup returns CDR1 MNHNS and CDR2 SASEGT. The CDR3 region has the DNA TGTGCCAGCAGTATTACCATAAACGTAGGGTACGGCTACACCTTC. Translated, it gives CASSITINVGYGYTF.

This clonotype was picked up many times. V is TRBV6-2 or TRBV6-3 and J is TRBJ2-2; 7 nucleotides align to TRBD2. The V and J ends lost 0 bases and 6 bases, in that order; junction bases with no gene match: 7. Germline CDR1 reads MNHEY; CDR2 reads SVGEGT. The CDR3 is made up of 16 amino acids. The CDR3 spells CASSYSKELAPGELFF. In DNA form, the CDR3 reads TGTGCCAGCAGTTACTCGAAGGAACTAGCGCCCGGGGAGCTGTTTTTT.

This clonotype showed up just a few times. V is TRBV10-3 and J is TRBJ2-7, with D tentatively TRBD1 or TRBD2 (5 bases each). Trimming took 6 bases from V and 3 from J, leaving 15 bases between them. Germline V gene data show CDR1 as ENHRY and CDR2 as SYGVKD. The CDR3 runs to 14 residues. The CDR3 region has the DNA TGTGCCATCAGATCGGGACGGACCCTCTACGAGCAGTACTTC. It encodes CAIRSGRTLYEQYF.